This paragraph covers one TCR beta chain sequence. This sample was included in a study of cytotoxic CD8 clonotypes in ibrutinib-treated CLL. V lost 3 bases and J lost 1; bases outside the gene matches: 5. This CDR3 has 15 amino acids. CDR1 LNHDA and CDR2 SQIVND come from the germline V gene (reference sequence). Sequencing was performed with immunoSEQ multiplex PCR; in TCRdb, only in-frame clones are kept and a portion is missing. The table records around 140,000 clones, 76% of them present only once. The receptor was derived from a human donor with chronic lymphocytic leukemia. Here the sequenced sample was PBMCs, taken after 24 months of ibrutinib treatment. This chain connects TRBV19 to TRBJ1-1; 7 positions match TRBD1. The CDR3: CASSIDRVANTEAFF. The CDR3 DNA reads TGTGCCAGTAGTATCGACAGGGTAGCGAACACTGAAGCTTTCTTT.